This paragraph reports one TCR beta chain. No cognate antigen has been identified for it. One base away there is no much larger clone; base qualities are not given. Enrolling through a virtual design, the prospective study's participants ranged in age from roughly 18 to 90 years and lived across roughly 24 United States geographic areas. In the prospective study, cohorts were assigned on the basis of participant-reported clinical history obtained from a screening survey and a study questionnaire. ImmuneRACE Cohort 3 recovered participants were defined by two consecutive negative NP/OP PCR tests, healthcare professional clearance, or symptom resolution. Mobile phlebotomists in the prospective study collected whole blood, serum and a nasopharyngeal or oropharyngeal swab from every participant. Over an approximately two-month period, participants in the prospective study had the option of providing additional blood draws and questionnaires. Blood samples from the prospective study were shipped frozen or at room temperature prior to DNA extraction.

Its CDR3 holds 13 amino acids, cysteine through phenylalanine. The entry retains the CDR3 DNA only, 39 bases that are in frame from base 1. CDR1 and CDR2 (LGHDT, YNNKEL) derive from the germline V gene (reference sequence). Relative to germline, V is missing 6 bases and J is missing 4 bases, with 6 bases of the junction outside any gene match. TCRbeta CDR3 regions were amplified from genomic DNA by means of the immunoSEQ Assay, a bias-controlled multiplex PCR. The study's own analysis went as follows. Within the assay, amplification of reference gene primers was used to estimate how many nucleated cells each sample contained. To quantify the absolute abundance of each unique TCRbeta CDR3 rearrangement, sequence reads were collapsed and filtered. For each sample, productive Simpson clonality was calculated as the square root of Simpson's diversity index over productive rearrangements. TCRdb's version of the immuneACCESS table is confined to in-frame rearrangements and falls short of the full clone set. An unresolved V gene accounts for under half of the shortfall where checked; the remainder is of unknown origin. That table gives V, J and clone size, and the DNA gave D and trimming. Within this sample are 450,000 or so clones, with roughly 91% of them counted one time only. The biggest ten clones account for about 0.6% of the sample.

This sample was taken from a study of blood T cell repertoires in COVID-19 (dated by TCRdb to 2018 to 2020). About the study as a whole: Samples from collaborators originated in the United States, Italy and Spain and spanned both the acute and convalescent phases of COVID-19. The material from the prospective study consisted of cDNA or gDNA derived from T cells, B-cell-depleted T cells, or PBMCs. A freely available public database, intended as a resource for researchers studying the immune response to SARS-CoV-2, is where the repertoires were released. Nearly every sample came with metadata listing a de-identified subject ID, COVID-19 status, age in years and sex. HLA class I and class II types, where available, came from metadata supplied by the sample provider rather than from assay-based typing. Deeply sampled blood TCRbeta repertoires from subjects exposed to, actively infected with, or recovered from COVID-19 were included in the dataset. The samples were drawn from two sources: the first 160 participants of the ongoing ImmuneRACE study, and 1,000 to 1,500 subjects contributed by 6 global collaborators. Broad study findings and their caveats: The quantity of clinical and demographic metadata differed by source and by participant and was supplied without curation.

The sequence came from a man between 18 and 35 years old who had recovered from COVID-19. Recombination linked TRBV3-1 (or the pseudogene TRBV3-2) to TRBJ2-7; the central 7 bases match TRBD1. The sequencing input was PBMCs or T cells enriched from blood (not recorded which). The DNA is TGTGCCAGCAGAAGCCGGGACAGTTACGAGCAGTACTTC. This yields the protein CASRSRDSYEQYF.